The T cell receptor beta chain under discussion was sequenced for a study of OX40 agonist ivuxolimab in advanced cancers. For the study in its entirety: Ivuxolimab was an agonistic, fully human IgG2 monoclonal antibody directed against OX40 (CD134), a costimulatory receptor. In the dose-escalation cohort, 65% to 90% of patients were male, and the mean age was around 60 years, with a range of 23 to 79. Patients were allowed to have had prior anti-PD-1, anti-PD-L1 or anti-CTLA-4 therapy, and roughly two fifths of the dose-escalation patients had been treated with checkpoint inhibitors. The purpose of peripheral TCRbeta sequencing was to test whether ivuxolimab changed TCR sequence diversity and led to clonal T-cell expansion. The paper reports the monotherapy dose-escalation portion (N of about 54 patients) of the phase I ivuxolimab trial. Among the roughly 50 dose-escalation patients, some 20 had hepatocellular carcinoma, around 15 melanoma, 9 renal cell carcinoma and 9 head and neck cancer. Three dose-escalation patients achieved partial responses, one with hepatocellular carcinoma and two with cutaneous melanoma. Intravenous ivuxolimab was administered to patients every 2 weeks at six dose levels: 0.01, 0.1, 0.3, 1.5, 3 and 10 mg/kg. Results the study describes overall, beyond this receptor: At doses from 0.1 to 3.0 mg/kg, clonal expansion was seen in both CD4+ and CD8+ blood T cells between baseline and week 6. In the 0.1-3.0 mg/kg groups, partial responders were among the patients with the lowest normalized peripheral clonal expansion, particularly in CD8+ T cells. After ivuxolimab, more expanded clones were found on average in CD8+ T cells than in CD4+ T cells. The antigen specificity of the peripheral T cells that underwent clonal expansion was not determined. Low levels of normalized T-cell clonal expansion were also seen in some patients who did not respond.

Patients with a history of autoimmune disease or receiving systemic immunosuppression were excluded from the trial. Peripheral blood for TCR sequencing was collected from all dose cohorts at baseline, on cycle 4 day 1, and on cycle 7 day 1. Samples came from an open-label, multicenter, first-in-human phase I dose-escalation trial of ivuxolimab. The trial enrolled adults with locally advanced or metastatic head and neck squamous cell, hepatocellular, melanoma or renal cell carcinoma. Before TCR sequencing, CD4+ and CD8+ T cells were separately sorted from peripheral blood. About this clone itself: Its target antigen remains unknown. Base qualities are not recorded, but no much larger clone differs from it by a single base.

For sequencing of the TCRbeta CDR3 region, genomic DNA was extracted from the sorted cells. The immunoSEQ Assay was used to sequence the TCRbeta CDR3 regions. TCRdb re-hosts the immuneACCESS table, in-frame sequences only. Its copies lack some clones; in the studies checked, an unresolved V gene accounts for under half of them, and the cause for the rest is not known. For this sample there are more than 70,000 clones; more than 70% appear just once. About a tenth of the sample comes from the top ten. According to the germline V gene, CDR1 reads SGHDT and CDR2 reads YYEEEE. The CDR3 sequence holds 16 residues, the cysteine and phenylalanine included. The CDR3 DNA has 48 bases and is translated from base 1. V and J are trimmed by 1 base and 12 bases, and the gene matches miss 10 bases of the junction.

This sequence was found in an adult with an advanced solid tumor such as melanoma, head and neck, liver or kidney cancer. The source material was CD4+ or CD8+ T cells sorted from blood, sampled in a trial of the OX40 agonist ivuxolimab. Recombination connected TRBV5-6 to TRBJ1-6; TRBD1 matches 10 bases in the middle. The sequence in DNA is TGTGCCAGCAGCTTGATGGAGACAGGGGGCTCAAGACCCCTCCACTTT. This gives the protein CASSLMETGGSRPLHF.